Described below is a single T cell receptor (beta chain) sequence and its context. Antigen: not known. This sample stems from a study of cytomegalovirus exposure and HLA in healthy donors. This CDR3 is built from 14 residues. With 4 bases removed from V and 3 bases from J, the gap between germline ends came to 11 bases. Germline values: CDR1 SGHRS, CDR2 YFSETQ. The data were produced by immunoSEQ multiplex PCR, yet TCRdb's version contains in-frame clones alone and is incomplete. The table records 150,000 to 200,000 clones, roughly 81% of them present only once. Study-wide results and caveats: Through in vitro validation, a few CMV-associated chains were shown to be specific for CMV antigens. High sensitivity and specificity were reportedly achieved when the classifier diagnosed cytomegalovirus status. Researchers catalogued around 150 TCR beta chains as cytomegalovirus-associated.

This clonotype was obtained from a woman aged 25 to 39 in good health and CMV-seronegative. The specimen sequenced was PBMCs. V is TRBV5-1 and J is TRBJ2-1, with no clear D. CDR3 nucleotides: TGCGCCAGCAGCCCCCTGCGGAACTACAATGAGCAGTTCTTC. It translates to CASSPLRNYNEQFF.